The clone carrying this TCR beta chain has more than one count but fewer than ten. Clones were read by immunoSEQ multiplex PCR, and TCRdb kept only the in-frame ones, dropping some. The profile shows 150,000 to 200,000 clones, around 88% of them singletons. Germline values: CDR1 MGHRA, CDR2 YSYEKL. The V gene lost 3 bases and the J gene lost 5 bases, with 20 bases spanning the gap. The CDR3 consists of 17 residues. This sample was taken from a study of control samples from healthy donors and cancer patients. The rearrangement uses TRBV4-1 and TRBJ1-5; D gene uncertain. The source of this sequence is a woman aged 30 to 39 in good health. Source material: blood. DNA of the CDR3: TGCGCCAGCAGCCAGGAACCGGGCATTCGGGATGATCAGCCCCAGCATTTT. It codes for CASSQEPGIRDDQPQHF.